This TCR beta chain originates from a study of cytomegalovirus exposure and HLA in healthy donors. Study-wide context: Within an early data release were about 85 million unique TCRs drawn from HLA-typed donors.

Study outcomes and limitations: TCR beta V segments were, for the most part, productive about 87% or about 30% of the time in an earlier analysis.

This clone was seen only a few times. Antigen unknown. CDR3 length equals 16 residues. V was cut by 1 base and J by 4 bases, with 15 bases left in between. In germline, CDR1 is SGDLS, CDR2 YYNGEE. Vbeta (60) and Jbeta (13) primers were used in the PCR. Produced via immunoSEQ multiplex PCR; TCRdb's table is partial and in-frame only. This sample has about 150,000 clones, with 76% found just once. The V gene is TRBV9, the J gene TRBJ2-1, with D possibly matching TRBD2 (6 bases). Sequencing was carried out using PBMCs. The source is a man aged 40-55 years in good health and CMV-seronegative. The CDR3 DNA sequence: TGTGCCAGCAGCGTATTGCCTAGCGAAGATTACAATGAGCAGTTCTTC. It specifies CASSVLPSEDYNEQFF.